These 24 T cell receptor beta chains were sequenced from one sample in a study of siplizumab effects on memory and regulatory T cells. Some clones are missing from TCRdb's copy, which holds only in-frame ones; the method was immunoSEQ multiplex PCR. Of about 99,000 clones in the sample, about 93% were seen once. Sequenced material: Tregs sorted from blood. These receptors all stem from a human donor in good health.

This clone came up once. The chain couples TRBV25-1 to TRBJ2-2; D unresolved. V was cut by 2 bases and J by 3 bases, with 7 bases left in between. CDR1 and CDR2 (germline): MGHDK, SYGVNS. This CDR3 spans 14 amino acids. DNA for the CDR3: TGTGCCAGCAGTGAAGGGCAGTACACCGGGGAGCTGTTTTTT. Translating gives CASSEGQYTGELFF.

This clone was recorded once. This rearrangement joins TRBV10-3 to TRBJ1-2; TRBD1 is a possible D gene (6 bases). Per germline, CDR1 ENHRY and CDR2 SYGVKD. The V and J ends lost 6 bases and 6 bases respectively, with 17 bases between them. This CDR3 has 14 amino acids. The CDR3 loop is CAISLLQGDDGYTF. For the CDR3, the DNA is TGTGCCATCAGCCTTCTACAGGGAGATGATGGCTACACCTTC.

The chain recombines TRBV6-1 with TRBJ2-3; a weak D match, TRBD2 (5 bases). The V end was cut by 6 bases, the J end by 9 bases, with 13 bases between. This CDR3 comprises 12 residues. CDR1 is MNHNS, CDR2 SASEGT, per germline. The CDR3 region is CASSPTWETQYF. The CDR3 DNA sequence: TGTGCCAGCAGCCCAACTTGGGAGACGCAGTATTTT.

The CDR3 spells CASSPALLAGGGTDTQYF. The CDR3 DNA reads as TGTGCCAGCAGCCCCGCCCTTTTGGCGGGGGGTGGCACAGATACGCAGTATTTT. This chain joins TRBV7-9 and TRBJ2-3, with 8 bases aligning to TRBD2. Germline CDR1 reads SEHNR; CDR2 reads FQNEAQ (reference sequence). CDR3 length: 18 residues. The V gene end was trimmed by 5 bases and the J gene end by 1 base; junction bases not matched to a gene: 14.

This chain's CDR3 is CASSKQGRRYEQYF. For the CDR3, the DNA is TGTGCCAGCAGCAAACAGGGTCGTCGCTACGAGCAGTACTTC. V usage is TRBV28 and J usage is TRBJ2-7; possible D gene TRBD1, 6 bases. The CDR3 totals 14 residues. Trimming pared 6 bases from V and 3 bases from J, leaving 15 bases between. Looked up from germline, CDR1 is MDHEN and CDR2 is SYDVKM.

The CDR3 region is CASSPQGPQGANYGYTF. In DNA form, the CDR3 reads TGTGCCAGCTCACCACAAGGCCCACAGGGAGCTAACTATGGCTACACCTTC. V and J are TRBV18 and TRBJ1-2, with D perhaps TRBD1 (6 bases). Trimming cost V 1 base and J 0 bases, with 15 bases left between them. In germline, CDR1 is KGHSH, CDR2 LQKENI. The length of the CDR3 is 17 residues.

A note on this clone: Without the conserved terminal phenylalanine or tryptophan, this CDR3 likely stems from a read error. No DNA is shown, since the ends of the CDR3 on it are uncertain; the CDR3 is the one TCRdb lists. The CDR3 sequence: CATSRDFIVFV. The chain uses TRBV15 and TRBJ1-2. The CDR3 is 11 residues long, counting both termini. Germline loops: CDR1 LNHNV, CDR2 YYDKDF (reference sequence).

The V gene is TRBV19, the J gene TRBJ2-1; 12 nucleotides line up with TRBD2. Looked up from germline, CDR1 is LNHDA and CDR2 is SQIVND (reference sequence). The ends lost 6 bases at V and 5 bases at J; junction bases unmatched: 14. The CDR3 consists of 18 residues. The CDR3 DNA sequence: TGTGCCAGTAGCAGACTCGATAGAGGACTAGCGGGAAACAATGAGCAGTTCTTC. It translates to CASSRLDRGLAGNNEQFF.

The CDR3 loop is CASSGTPTGNQPQHF. CDR3 DNA sequence: TGTGCCAGTAGTGGGACCCCGACGGGCAATCAGCCCCAGCATTTT. The chain combines TRBV19 with TRBJ1-5; tentative D call: TRBD1 (5 bases). The CDR3 sequence is 15 residues long. The V gene lost 5 bases and the J gene lost 2 bases, with 13 bases spanning the gap. The germline gives CDR1 LNHDA, CDR2 SQIVND (reference sequence).

This chain links TRBV7-3 with TRBJ2-6; D uncertain. This CDR3 is 15 amino acids long. The germline V and J ends were trimmed by 1 base and 0 bases, with 4 bases remaining between them. In germline, CDR1 is SGHTA, CDR2 FQGTGA. CDR3 DNA sequence: TGTGCCAGCAGCTTAAGTGGCTCTGGGGCCAACGTCCTGACTTTC. Translating it yields CASSLSGSGANVLTF. The full variable domain, completed using reference TRBV7-3 and TRBJ2-6, is GAGVSQTPSNKVTEKGKYVELRCDPISGHTALYWYRQSLGQGPEFLIYFQGTGAADDSGLPNDRFFAVRPEGSVSTLKIQRTERGDSAVYLCASSLSGSGANVLTFGAGSRLTVL.

The chain is built from TRBV6-6 and TRBJ1-3; D remains ambiguous. CDR3 length: 10 residues. V was shortened by 7 bases and J by 4 bases, with 2 bases between the two germline ends. Germline values: CDR1 MNHNY, CDR2 SVGAGI (reference sequence). CDR3 nucleotide sequence: TGTGCCAGCATGGGAAACACCATATATTTT. It encodes CASMGNTIYF.

This clone occurred once. This chain uses TRBV25-1 with TRBJ2-5; possibly TRBD1 for D (6 bases). V gave up 7 bases and J gave up 5 bases, with 14 bases separating them. This CDR3 comprises 13 residues. CDR1 MGHDK and CDR2 SYGVNS come from the germline V gene. The CDR3 bases are TGTGCCAGCACCAACAGGGTTTCGGAGACCCAGTACTTC. This sequence encodes CASTNRVSETQYF. Drawing the rest from reference TRBV25-1 and TRBJ2-5, the complete variable domain is EADIYQTPRYLVIGTGKKITLECSQTMGHDKMYWYQQDPGMELHLIHYSYGVNSTEKGDLSSESTVSRIRTEHFPLTLESARPSHTSQYLCASTNRVSETQYFGPGTRLLVL.

The count of this clone is one. The chain is built from TRBV7-3 and TRBJ2-4, with 7 positions matching TRBD1. The germline V gene has CDR1 SGHTA and CDR2 FQGTGA. This CDR3 has 13 residues. The V segment lost 3 bases and the J segment 5 bases; nucleotides outside the gene matches: 1. The CDR3 here is CASSFTGENIQYF. DNA of the CDR3: TGTGCCAGCAGCTTCACAGGGGAAAACATTCAGTACTTC.

This sequence joins TRBV9 and TRBJ2-3; D is possibly TRBD2 (6 bases). The CDR3 totals 13 residues. Germline assignment: CDR1 SGDLS and CDR2 YYNGEE. Deletions cut 3 bases from V and 5 bases from J, with 10 bases between. The chain's CDR3 is CASSAGGGDTQYF. The CDR3 DNA follows: TGTGCCAGCAGCGCCGGGGGTGGAGATACGCAGTATTTT. The whole variable domain, filled in from reference TRBV9 and TRBJ2-3, reads DSGVTQTPKHLITATGQRVTLRCSPRSGDLSVYWYQQSLDQGLQFLIQYYNGEERAKGNILERFSAQQFPDLHSELNLSSLELGDSALYFCASSAGGGDTQYFGPGTRLTVL.

The V gene is TRBV5-6, the J gene TRBJ2-1, with 8 bases lining up with TRBD2. CDR3 length: 17 residues. CDR1 SGHDT and CDR2 YYEEEE come from the germline V gene. V lost 5 bases, J lost 0 bases, and 10 bases stayed unmatched. The CDR3 region is CASSQNKRGLSYNEQFF. CDR3 DNA: TGTGCCAGCAGTCAGAACAAGCGGGGGCTCTCCTACAATGAGCAGTTCTTC. Together with reference TRBV5-6 and TRBJ2-1, the CDR3 gives the full variable domain: DAGVTQSPTHLIKTRGQQVTLRCSPKSGHDTVSWYQQALGQGPQFIFQYYEEEERQRGNFPDRFSGHQFPNYSSELNVNALLLGDSALYLCASSQNKRGLSYNEQFFGPGTRLTVL.

V gene TRBV21-1 combines with J gene TRBJ2-7. TRBV21-1 is a documented pseudogene. This CDR3 contains 17 residues. The CDR3 region has the DNA TGTGCCAGCAGCAACGCGAAACTAGACAGAAAGCCCTACGAGCAGTACTTC. Protein sequence: CASSNAKLDRKPYEQYF.

The chain couples TRBV7-8 to TRBJ2-2; 8 positions agree with TRBD1. Germline V gene lookup returns CDR1 SGHVS and CDR2 FQNEAQ. This CDR3 spans 15 amino acids. V lost 3 bases and J lost 4; bases outside the gene matches: 4. CDR3 coding DNA: TGTGCCAGCAGCTTCCGGACAGGGTCCACCGGGGAGCTGTTTTTT. This sequence encodes CASSFRTGSTGELFF.

The genes are TRBV6-5 and TRBJ2-1; no reliable D call. The germline gives CDR1 MNHEY, CDR2 SVGAGI. The CDR3 extends over 16 amino acids. Trimming took off 0 bases at V and 2 bases at J, with 11 bases between the two ends. The CDR3 loop is CASSYSKGPTYNEQFF. CDR3 DNA sequence: TGTGCCAGCAGTTACTCGAAAGGGCCCACCTACAATGAGCAGTTCTTC.

A note on this clone: Different DNA sequences within this sample yield the same CDR3. CDR3: CSATGHTEAFF. DNA for the CDR3: TGCAGTGCTACCGGGCACACTGAAGCTTTCTTT. The rearrangement links TRBV20-1 to TRBJ1-1; unclear D gene. V lost 4 bases, J lost 3 bases, and 6 bases lay in between. CDR3 size: 11 residues. Per the germline V gene, CDR1 is DFQATT and CDR2 is SNEGSKA (reference sequence).

CDR3 nucleotide sequence: TGTGCCAGCCAGGGGAACACTGAAGCTTTCTTT. As protein: CASQGNTEAFF. The chain couples TRBV6-5 to TRBJ1-1, with TRBD1 as a possible D gene (5 bases). The CDR3 runs 11 residues. Germline loops: CDR1 MNHEY, CDR2 SVGAGI. V was clipped by 8 bases and J by 1 base, with 5 bases between them.

This clone was recorded only once. The V call is TRBV19, the J call TRBJ2-2; 7 positions agree with TRBD2. The CDR3 runs 14 residues. The ends lost 9 bases at V and 7 bases at J; junction bases unmatched: 11. Per the germline V gene, CDR1 is LNHDA and CDR2 is SQIVND (reference sequence). The CDR3 nucleotides read TGTGCCAGCGTGGAGCGGGGAAGGATCGGGGAGCTGTTTTTT. It translates to CASVERGRIGELFF.

V gene TRBV10-1 combines with J gene TRBJ2-3; D may be TRBD1 (5 bases). Germline CDR1 is WNHNN and CDR2 is SYGVQD (reference sequence). V lost 4 bases, J lost 0 bases, and 20 bases lay in between. CDR3 size: 18 residues. The CDR3 here is CASSVGRSGKRSTDTQYF. CDR3 nucleotides: TGCGCCAGCAGTGTCGGTCGCTCAGGGAAGAGGAGCACAGATACGCAGTATTTT.

V is TRBV11-2 and J is TRBJ1-2, with 7 bases matching TRBD1. The CDR3 length is 16 residues. V gave up 1 base and J gave up 2 bases; unmatched junction bases: 7. Germline CDR1 SGHAT, CDR2 FQNNGV. The CDR3 here is CASSLGPGGANYGYTF. The CDR3 region has the DNA TGTGCCAGCAGCTTAGGCCCAGGGGGAGCCAACTATGGCTACACCTTC.

The V gene is TRBV6-6, the J gene TRBJ2-1; TRBD1 matches 7 bases. V shed 6 bases, J shed 6 bases, and the junction held 11 bases outside the gene matches. CDR3 length: 15 amino acids. In germline, CDR1 is MNHNY, CDR2 SVGAGI (reference sequence). CDR3 sequence reads: CASRSFRGRINEQFF. The CDR3 DNA reads TGTGCCAGCAGGTCATTTAGGGGGCGCATCAATGAGCAGTTCTTC.